The text below deals with one T cell receptor beta chain. Its antigen is not identified. Separate from the 666-subject first cohort was the 120-subject validation cohort, to which the donors belonged. Trimming stripped 2 bases from V and 2 bases from J, with 13 bases between. Germline CDR1 PRHDT, CDR2 FYEKMQ (reference sequence). CDR3 length: 16 residues. This entry is derived from a study of cytomegalovirus exposure and HLA in healthy donors. The method was immunoSEQ multiplex PCR; TCRdb's version includes in-frame clones alone and lacks a portion of them. The sample lists around 200,000 clones, 80% to 85% occurring once. Whole-study results and caveats: Cytomegalovirus-associated TCR beta chains were listed, numbering 164.

Source material: PBMCs. This receptor was obtained from a woman between 18 and 30 years old in good health and CMV-seropositive. The chain has TRBV13 and TRBJ2-1, with D possibly matching TRBD1 (6 bases). CDR3 in DNA: TGTGCCAGCAGCTTAATAAGGGGGTCCACCTACAATGAGCAGTTCTTC. It codes for CASSLIRGSTYNEQFF.